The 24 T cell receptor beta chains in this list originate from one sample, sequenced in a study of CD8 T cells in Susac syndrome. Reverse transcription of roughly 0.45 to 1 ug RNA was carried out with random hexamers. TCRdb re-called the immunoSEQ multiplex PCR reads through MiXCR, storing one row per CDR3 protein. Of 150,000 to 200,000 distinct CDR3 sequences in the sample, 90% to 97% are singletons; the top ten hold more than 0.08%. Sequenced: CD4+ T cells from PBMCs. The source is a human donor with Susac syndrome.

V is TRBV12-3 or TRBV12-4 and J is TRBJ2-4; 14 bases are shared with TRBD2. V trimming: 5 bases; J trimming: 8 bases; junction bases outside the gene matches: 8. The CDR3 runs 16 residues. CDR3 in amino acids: CASSPTSGGAMDIQYF. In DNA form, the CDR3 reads TGTGCCAGCAGTCCGACTAGCGGGGGGGCAATGGACATTCAGTACTTC.

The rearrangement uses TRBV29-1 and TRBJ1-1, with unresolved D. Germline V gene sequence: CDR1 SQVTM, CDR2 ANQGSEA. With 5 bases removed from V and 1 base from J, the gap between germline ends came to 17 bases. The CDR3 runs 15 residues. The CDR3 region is CSVTLRTVANTEAFF. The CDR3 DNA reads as TGCAGCGTTACCCTCAGGACGGTCGCGAACACTGAAGCTTTCTTT. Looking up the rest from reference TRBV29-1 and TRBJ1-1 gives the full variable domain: SAVISQKPSRDICQRGTSLTIQCQVDSQVTMMFWYRQQPGQSLTLIATANQGSEATYESGFVIDKFPISRPNLTFSTLTVSNMSPEDSSIYLCSVTLRTVANTEAFFGQGTRLTVV.

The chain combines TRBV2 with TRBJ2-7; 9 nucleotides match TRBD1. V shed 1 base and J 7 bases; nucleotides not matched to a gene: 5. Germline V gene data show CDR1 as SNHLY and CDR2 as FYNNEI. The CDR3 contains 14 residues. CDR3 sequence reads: CASSEGGQGGEQYF. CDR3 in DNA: TGTGCCAGCAGTGAAGGGGGACAGGGCGGAGAGCAGTACTTC.

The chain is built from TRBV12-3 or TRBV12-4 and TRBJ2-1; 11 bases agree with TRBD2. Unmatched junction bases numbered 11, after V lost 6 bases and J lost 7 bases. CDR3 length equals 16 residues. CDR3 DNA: TGTGCCAGCAGACATACTACTAGCGGGGGAAGAAATGAGCAGTTCTTC. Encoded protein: CASRHTTSGGRNEQFF.

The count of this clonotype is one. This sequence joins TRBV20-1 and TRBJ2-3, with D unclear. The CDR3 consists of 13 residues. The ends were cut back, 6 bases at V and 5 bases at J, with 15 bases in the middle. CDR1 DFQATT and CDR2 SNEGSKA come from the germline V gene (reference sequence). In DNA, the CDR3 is TGCAGTGCCCAGACGATAGAGCAAGATACGCAGTATTTT. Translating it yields CSAQTIEQDTQYF.

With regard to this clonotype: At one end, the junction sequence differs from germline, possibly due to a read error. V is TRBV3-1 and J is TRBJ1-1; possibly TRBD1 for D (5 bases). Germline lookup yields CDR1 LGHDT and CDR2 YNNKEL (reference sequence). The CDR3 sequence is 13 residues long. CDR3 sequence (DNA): TGTGCCAGCAGCCAACGACAGTCCACTAAAGCTTTCTTT. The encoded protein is CASSQRQSTKAFF.

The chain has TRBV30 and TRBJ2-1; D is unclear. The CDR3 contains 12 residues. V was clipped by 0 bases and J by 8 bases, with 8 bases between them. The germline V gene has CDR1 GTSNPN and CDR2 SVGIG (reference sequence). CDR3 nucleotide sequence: TGTGCCTGGAGTGTAACGACACATGAGCAGTTCTTC. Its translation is CAWSVTTHEQFF.

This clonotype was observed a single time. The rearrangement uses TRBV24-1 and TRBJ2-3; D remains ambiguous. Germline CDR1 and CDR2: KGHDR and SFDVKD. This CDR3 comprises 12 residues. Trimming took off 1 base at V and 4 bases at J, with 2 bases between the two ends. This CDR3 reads CATSDFSDTQYF. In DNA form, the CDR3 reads TGTGCCACCAGTGATTTTTCAGATACGCAGTATTTT.

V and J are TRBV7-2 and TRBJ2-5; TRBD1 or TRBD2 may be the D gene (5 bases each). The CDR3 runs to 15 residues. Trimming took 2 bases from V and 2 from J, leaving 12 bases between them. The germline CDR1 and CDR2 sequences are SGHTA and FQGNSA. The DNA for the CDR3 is TGTGCCAGCAGCTTAATCGGGGCGACACAAGAGACCCAGTACTTC. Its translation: CASSLIGATQETQYF.

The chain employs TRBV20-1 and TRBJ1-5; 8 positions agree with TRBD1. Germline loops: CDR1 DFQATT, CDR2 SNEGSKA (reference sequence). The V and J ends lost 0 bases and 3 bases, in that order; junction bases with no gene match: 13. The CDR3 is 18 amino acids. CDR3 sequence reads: CSARDSAQGGLTNQPQHF. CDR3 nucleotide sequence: TGCAGTGCTAGAGATTCCGCACAGGGGGGCTTGACCAATCAGCCCCAGCATTTT.

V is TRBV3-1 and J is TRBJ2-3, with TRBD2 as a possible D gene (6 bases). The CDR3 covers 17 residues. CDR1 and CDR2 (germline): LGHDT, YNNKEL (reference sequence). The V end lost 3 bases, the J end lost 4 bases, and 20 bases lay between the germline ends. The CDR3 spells CASSQFRARGGADTQYF. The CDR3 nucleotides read TGTGCCAGCAGCCAGTTTCGGGCTAGGGGAGGAGCAGATACGCAGTATTTT.

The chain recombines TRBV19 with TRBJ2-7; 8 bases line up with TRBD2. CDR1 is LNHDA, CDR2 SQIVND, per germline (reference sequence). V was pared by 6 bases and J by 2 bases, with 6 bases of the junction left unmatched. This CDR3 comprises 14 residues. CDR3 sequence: CASRFRGGTYEQYF. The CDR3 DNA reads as TGTGCCAGTAGATTCCGCGGGGGGACCTACGAGCAGTACTTC.

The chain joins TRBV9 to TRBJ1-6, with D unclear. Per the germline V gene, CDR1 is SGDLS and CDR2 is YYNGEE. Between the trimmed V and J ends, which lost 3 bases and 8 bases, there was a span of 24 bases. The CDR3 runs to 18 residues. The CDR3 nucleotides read TGTGCCAGCAGCGCCGAGGAGGACGGCAGGCACAAGTATTCACCCCTCCACTTT. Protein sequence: CASSAEEDGRHKYSPLHF.

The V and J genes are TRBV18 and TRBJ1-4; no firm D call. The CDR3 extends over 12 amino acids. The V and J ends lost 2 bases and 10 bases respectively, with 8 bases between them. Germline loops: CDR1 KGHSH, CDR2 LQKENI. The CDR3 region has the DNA TGTGCCAGCTCACCAGATGCGGTAAAACTGTTTTTT. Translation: CASSPDAVKLFF.

CDR3 in DNA: TGTGCCGGGGGCCCGGGGAAAATGTTTTTT. This codes for CAGGPGKMFF. The rearrangement links TRBV30 to TRBJ1-4; weak D call: TRBD1 (6 bases). CDR1 is GTSNPN, CDR2 SVGIG, per germline (reference sequence). The CDR3 runs to 10 residues. V was shortened by 8 bases and J by 15 bases, with 16 bases between the two germline ends.

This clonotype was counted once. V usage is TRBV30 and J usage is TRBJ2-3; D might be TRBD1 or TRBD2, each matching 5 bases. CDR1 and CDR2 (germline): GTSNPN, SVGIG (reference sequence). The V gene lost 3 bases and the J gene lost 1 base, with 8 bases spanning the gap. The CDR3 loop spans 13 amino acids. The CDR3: CAWRGDRTDTQYF. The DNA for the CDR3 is TGTGCCTGGAGAGGGGACCGCACAGATACGCAGTATTTT. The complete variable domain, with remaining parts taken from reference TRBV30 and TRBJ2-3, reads SQTIHQWPATLVQPVGSPLSLECTVEGTSNPNLYWYRQAAGRGLQLLFYSVGIGQISSEVPQNLSASRPQDRQFILSSKKLLLSDSGFYLCAWRGDRTDTQYFGPGTRLTVL.

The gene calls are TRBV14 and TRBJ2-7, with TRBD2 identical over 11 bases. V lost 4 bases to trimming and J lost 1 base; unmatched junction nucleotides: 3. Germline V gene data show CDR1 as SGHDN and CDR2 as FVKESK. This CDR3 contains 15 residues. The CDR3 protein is CASSPRLAGSYEQYF. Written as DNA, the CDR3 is TGTGCCAGCAGCCCTCGACTAGCGGGGTCCTACGAGCAGTACTTC.

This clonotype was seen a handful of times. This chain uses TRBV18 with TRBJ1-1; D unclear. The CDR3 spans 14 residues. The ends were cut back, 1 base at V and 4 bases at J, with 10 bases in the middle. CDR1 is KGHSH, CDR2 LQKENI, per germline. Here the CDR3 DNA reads TGTGCCAGCTCACCACTGAGGGAGGGCACTGAAGCTTTCTTT. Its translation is CASSPLREGTEAFF.

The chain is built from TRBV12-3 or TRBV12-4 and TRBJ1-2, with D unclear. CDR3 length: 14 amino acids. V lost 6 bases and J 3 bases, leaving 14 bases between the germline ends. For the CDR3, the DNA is TGTGCCAGCAGACCCGGCGGATCTTACTATGGCTACACCTTC. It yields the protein CASRPGGSYYGYTF.

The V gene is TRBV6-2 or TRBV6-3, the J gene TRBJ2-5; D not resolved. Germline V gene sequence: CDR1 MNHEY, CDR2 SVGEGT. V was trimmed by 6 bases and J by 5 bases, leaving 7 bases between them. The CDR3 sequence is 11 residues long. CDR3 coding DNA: TGTGCCAGCAGACAGTGGGAGACCCAGTACTTC. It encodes CASRQWETQYF.

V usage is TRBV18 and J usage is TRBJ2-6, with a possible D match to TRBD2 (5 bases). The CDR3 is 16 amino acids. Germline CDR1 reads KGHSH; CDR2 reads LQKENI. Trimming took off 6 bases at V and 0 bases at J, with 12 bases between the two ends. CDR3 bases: TGTGCCAGCTCCGGCGGGCTTCGCTCTGGGGCCAACGTCCTGACTTTC. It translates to CASSGGLRSGANVLTF.

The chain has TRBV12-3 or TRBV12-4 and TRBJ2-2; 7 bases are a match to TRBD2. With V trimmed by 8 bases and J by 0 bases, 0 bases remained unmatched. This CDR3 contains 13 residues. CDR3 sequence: CASGTTNTGELFF. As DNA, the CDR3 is TGTGCCAGCGGGACTACGAACACCGGGGAGCTGTTTTTT.

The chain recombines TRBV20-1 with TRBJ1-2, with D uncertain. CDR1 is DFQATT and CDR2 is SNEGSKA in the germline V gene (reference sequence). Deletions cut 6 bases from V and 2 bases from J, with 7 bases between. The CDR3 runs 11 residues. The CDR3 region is CSAKQNYGYTF. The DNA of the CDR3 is TGCAGTGCCAAACAGAACTATGGCTACACCTTC.

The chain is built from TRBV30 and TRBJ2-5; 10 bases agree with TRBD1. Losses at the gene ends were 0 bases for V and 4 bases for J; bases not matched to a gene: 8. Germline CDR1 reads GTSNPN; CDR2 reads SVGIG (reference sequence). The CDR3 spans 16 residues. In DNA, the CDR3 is TGTGCCTGGAGTGTACGAGACAGGGGGCGCCGAGAGACCCAGTACTTC. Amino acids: CAWSVRDRGRRETQYF.